Below are 30 T cell receptor beta chains sequenced from a single sample in a study of cytomegalovirus exposure and HLA in healthy donors. PCR amplification relied on 60 Vbeta primers (plus 13 Jbeta primers). Sequencing was performed with immunoSEQ multiplex PCR; in TCRdb, only in-frame clones are kept and a portion is missing. The repertoire holds 95,000 to 150,000 clones, with roughly three fifths as singletons. Material for sequencing was PBMCs. The receptors stem from a woman aged 40 to 50 in good health and CMV-seropositive.

This clone was observed a few times. The chain couples TRBV4-1 to TRBJ2-7; 7 bases line up with TRBD1. CDR1 MGHRA and CDR2 YSYEKL come from the germline V gene. V was clipped by 3 bases and J by 2 bases; unmatched bases: 13. This CDR3 contains 17 residues. CDR3 protein: CASSHTGAQGSPYEQYF. The CDR3 region has the DNA TGCGCCAGCAGCCACACTGGGGCACAGGGGTCCCCCTACGAGCAGTACTTC.

V is TRBV7-2 and J is TRBJ1-1, with D uncertain. Germline V lookup: CDR1 SGHTA, CDR2 FQGNSA. V dropped 5 bases and J dropped 8 bases, with 9 bases sitting between them. The CDR3 has 11 amino acids. This CDR3 reads CASSPEVEAFF. CDR3 DNA sequence: TGTGCCAGCAGCCCCGAGGTAGAAGCTTTCTTT.

Only a few counts were recorded for this clone. The chain couples TRBV5-1 to TRBJ1-4, with TRBD1 identical over 7 bases. Germline loops: CDR1 SGHRS, CDR2 YFSETQ. V dropped 0 bases and J dropped 6; count of bases not matched to a gene: 5. This CDR3 contains 15 residues. The DNA of the CDR3 is TGCGCCAGCAGCTTGGTGGCAGGGGGAGATGAAAAACTGTTTTTT. This codes for CASSLVAGGDEKLFF. Full variable domain (remainder filled in from reference TRBV5-1 and TRBJ1-4): KAGVTQTPRYLIKTRGQQVTLSCSPISGHRSVSWYQQTPGQGLQFLFEYFSETQRNKGNFPGRFSGRQFSNSRSEMNVSTLELGDSALYLCASSLVAGGDEKLFFGSGTQLSVL.

This chain uses TRBV19 with TRBJ2-3; a weak D match, TRBD1 (6 bases). V lost 2 bases and J lost 4, with 13 bases in between. This CDR3 is 15 amino acids long. The germline gives CDR1 LNHDA, CDR2 SQIVND (reference sequence). The CDR3 DNA is TGTGCCAGTAGTATAAACAGGGCGGGCGCAGATACGCAGTATTTT. Translating it yields CASSINRAGADTQYF. Complete variable domain (other parts from reference TRBV19 and TRBJ2-3): DGGITQSPKYLFRKEGQNVTLSCEQNLNHDAMYWYRQDPGQGLRLIYYSQIVNDFQKGDIAEGYSVSREKKESFPLTVTSAQKNPTAFYLCASSINRAGADTQYFGPGTRLTVL.

The V gene is TRBV19, the J gene TRBJ1-2; D perhaps matches TRBD1 (6 bases). Trimming removed 5 bases from V and 8 bases from J, with 12 bases in between. Looked up from germline, CDR1 is LNHDA and CDR2 is SQIVND (reference sequence). The CDR3 extends over 12 amino acids. The CDR3 nucleotides are TGTGCCAGTAGTGGGCAGGGACACGGCTACACCTTC. Translating gives CASSGQGHGYTF.

The chain carries TRBV19 and TRBJ1-5; 7 nucleotides align to TRBD1. CDR1 and CDR2 from the germline V gene are LNHDA and SQIVND (reference sequence). The CDR3 contains 16 residues. Unmatched junction bases numbered 8, after V lost 2 bases and J lost 4 bases. CDR3 amino acids: CASSIRQGDGNQPQHF. The CDR3 DNA reads as TGTGCCAGTAGTATACGACAGGGCGACGGAAATCAGCCCCAGCATTTT.

This chain joins TRBV6-1 and TRBJ1-2; D not resolved. Per the germline V gene, CDR1 is MNHNS and CDR2 is SASEGT. Trimming removed 2 bases from V and 7 bases from J, with 14 bases in between. This CDR3 is built from 14 residues. This CDR3 is CASSESRGGLGYTF. The CDR3 DNA reads as TGTGCCAGCAGTGAATCTCGTGGAGGTCTTGGCTACACCTTC.

The genes are TRBV5-1 and TRBJ2-7; 7 bases map to TRBD1. The germline V gene encodes CDR1 SGHRS and CDR2 YFSETQ. This CDR3 is 15 amino acids long. V shed 3 bases and J 1 base; nucleotides not matched to a gene: 7. The CDR3 sequence: CASSWDSGYSYEQYF. Written as DNA, the CDR3 is TGCGCCAGCAGCTGGGACAGCGGCTATTCCTACGAGCAGTACTTC.

This chain links TRBV6-4 with TRBJ2-2, with 10 bases lining up with TRBD1. V gave up 0 bases and J gave up 5 bases; unmatched junction bases: 9. The CDR3 is 18 residues long. In germline, CDR1 is MRHNA, CDR2 SNTAGT. The chain's CDR3 is CASSDSPGQGSGTGELFF. CDR3 coding DNA: TGTGCCAGCAGTGACTCTCCGGGACAGGGGAGTGGGACCGGGGAGCTGTTTTTT.

V usage is TRBV2 and J usage is TRBJ2-3; D may be TRBD1 (6 bases). The V end lost 2 bases, the J end lost 4 bases, and 19 bases lay between the germline ends. CDR1 is SNHLY, CDR2 FYNNEI, per germline. The CDR3 is 17 residues long. CDR3 DNA sequence: TGTGCCAGCAGTGAACTAAGGTGGGGACAAGCACCAGATACGCAGTATTTT. Translated: CASSELRWGQAPDTQYF.

The CDR3 nucleotides read TGTGCCAGCAGCTTAGGACTAGCGGGAGGTAATGAGCAGTTCTTC. Its protein is CASSLGLAGGNEQFF. The gene calls are TRBV7-9 and TRBJ2-1; 13 bases fit TRBD2. From germline, CDR1 is SEHNR and CDR2 FQNEAQ (reference sequence). This CDR3 has 15 residues. Losses at the gene ends were 1 base for V and 7 bases for J; bases not matched to a gene: 1.

This clone was detected only a few times. The chain uses TRBV5-1 and TRBJ2-3, with 9 bases aligning to TRBD2. Germline CDR1 reads SGHRS; CDR2 reads YFSETQ. Unmatched junction bases numbered 3, after V lost 1 base and J lost 0 bases. The CDR3 sequence is 16 residues long. The CDR3 nucleotides read TGCGCCAGCAGCTTGATGGCGGGGGGGAGCACAGATACGCAGTATTTT. Encoded protein: CASSLMAGGSTDTQYF.

This clone was recorded once. The chain uses TRBV5-1 and TRBJ2-2, with 8 bases matching TRBD1. V lost 4 bases, J lost 4 bases, and 6 bases stayed unmatched. The CDR3 runs 15 residues. The germline V gene encodes CDR1 SGHRS and CDR2 YFSETQ. The CDR3 here is CASSPGTGVTGELFF. DNA for the CDR3: TGCGCCAGCAGCCCAGGGACAGGAGTCACCGGGGAGCTGTTTTTT. The whole variable domain, filled in from reference TRBV5-1 and TRBJ2-2, reads KAGVTQTPRYLIKTRGQQVTLSCSPISGHRSVSWYQQTPGQGLQFLFEYFSETQRNKGNFPGRFSGRQFSNSRSEMNVSTLELGDSALYLCASSPGTGVTGELFFGEGSRLTVL.

Here the CDR3 DNA reads TGTGCCAGCTCACCGCGGACACCCCCCTCGGGGGAGCTGTTTTTT. As protein: CASSPRTPPSGELFF. This chain uses TRBV18 with TRBJ2-2; tentatively, D is TRBD1 (5 bases). Germline CDR1 KGHSH, CDR2 LQKENI. V was clipped by 3 bases and J by 8 bases, with 16 bases between them. The CDR3 sequence is 15 residues long.

The chain joins TRBV12-5 to TRBJ2-7; TRBD1 agrees at 8 bases. The ends lost 6 bases at V and 4 bases at J; junction bases unmatched: 2. The CDR3 is made up of 12 amino acids. Looked up from germline, CDR1 is LGHNT and CDR2 is FRNRAP. The chain's CDR3 is CASGQGDYEQYF. The CDR3 region has the DNA TGTGCTAGTGGACAGGGGGATTACGAGCAGTACTTC.

This clone was detected only a few times. The CDR3 protein is CATSTGDQETQYF. The CDR3 DNA is TGTGCCACCAGCACAGGGGACCAAGAGACCCAGTACTTC. The genes are TRBV15 and TRBJ2-5; possibly TRBD1 for D (6 bases). This CDR3 contains 13 residues. The V gene lost 4 bases and the J gene lost 0 bases, with 6 bases spanning the gap. Germline V lookup: CDR1 LNHNV, CDR2 YYDKDF (reference sequence). Looking up the rest from reference TRBV15 and TRBJ2-5 gives the full variable domain: DAMVIQNPRYQVTQFGKPVTLSCSQTLNHNVMYWYQQKSSQAPKLLFHYYDKDFNNEADTPDNFQSRRPNTSFCFLDIRSPGLGDTAMYLCATSTGDQETQYFGPGTRLLVL.

There are a few counts of this clone. The chain uses TRBV19 and TRBJ2-5; D ambiguous. The end of the DNA fits TRBJ2-7 better, so the J call may be wrong. There are 12 residues in the CDR3. Germline loops: CDR1 LNHDA, CDR2 SQIVND (reference sequence). Here the CDR3 reads CASSSSGYEQYF. CDR3 in DNA: TGTGCCAGTAGTTCATCCGGTTACGAGCAGTACTTC.

The V gene is TRBV5-6, the J gene TRBJ2-5, with 12 bases identical to TRBD2. The CDR3 is 17 amino acids. Germline V gene sequence: CDR1 SGHDT, CDR2 YYEEEE. V was clipped by 5 bases and J by 0 bases; unmatched bases: 8. Here the CDR3 reads CASSLTSGSVDQETQYF. The DNA for the CDR3 is TGTGCCAGCAGTTTGACTAGCGGGAGTGTGGACCAAGAGACCCAGTACTTC.

V and J are TRBV10-3 and TRBJ2-7; 8 bases align to TRBD1. CDR3 length: 13 amino acids. Trimming removed 6 bases from V and 5 bases from J; junction bases left unmatched: 6. The germline CDR1 and CDR2 sequences are ENHRY and SYGVKD. In DNA, the CDR3 is TGTGCCATCAGCCCGCAGGGGGCCCACGAGCAGTACTTC. This sequence encodes CAISPQGAHEQYF.

The chain has TRBV6-1 and TRBJ1-6; D is unresolved. Germline-derived CDR1 and CDR2 are MNHNS and SASEGT. This CDR3 has 13 amino acids. V was clipped by 4 bases and J by 14 bases, with 15 bases between them. CDR3 sequence (DNA): TGTGCCAGCAGTGCTCTCGTAACGGGGTCCCTCCACTTT. Its protein is CASSALVTGSLHF.

V usage is TRBV6-1 and J usage is TRBJ2-1; D not resolved. Trimming cost V 1 base and J 5 bases, with 12 bases left between them. This CDR3 region has 15 residues. Germline CDR1 and CDR2: MNHNS and SASEGT. The CDR3 region has the DNA TGTGCCAGCAGTGAAGTTCCACAGAATCACAATGAGCAGTTCTTC. Translated: CASSEVPQNHNEQFF.

This clone was detected a few times. The chain carries TRBV9 and TRBJ1-1, with D uncertain. With 0 bases removed from V and 0 bases from J, the gap between germline ends came to 9 bases. Germline V CDR1 and CDR2: SGDLS, YYNGEE. The CDR3 spans 15 residues. CDR3 coding DNA: TGTGCCAGCAGCGTAGGGGCAAAACTGAACACTGAAGCTTTCTTT. Amino acids: CASSVGAKLNTEAFF.

This clone was observed a few times. J is TRBJ2-7 and V is TRBV21-1; TRBD1 was called by the table and not checked on the DNA. TRBV21-1 is flagged as a pseudogene. There are 16 residues in the CDR3. The CDR3 loop reads CASSELDRVYSYEQYF. The CDR3 nucleotides read TGTGCCAGCAGCGAGCTCGACAGGGTGTACTCCTACGAGCAGTACTTC.

The chain couples TRBV20-1 to TRBJ2-7, with D hard to call. The CDR3 is made up of 11 amino acids. Germline V gene sequence: CDR1 DFQATT, CDR2 SNEGSKA (reference sequence). Deletions cut 5 bases from V and 3 bases from J, with 8 bases between. CDR3 region: CSARFIYEQYF. The CDR3 DNA reads TGCAGTGCTCGTTTTATCTACGAGCAGTACTTC.

This rearrangement joins TRBV5-1 to TRBJ2-7; 7 positions agree with TRBD2. This CDR3 has 15 residues. After removal of 0 bases from V and 0 bases from J, the junction contained 3 bases not matched to a gene. In germline, CDR1 is SGHRS, CDR2 YFSETQ. The CDR3: CASSLDRTSSYEQYF. Written as DNA, the CDR3 is TGCGCCAGCAGCTTGGACAGGACTAGCTCCTACGAGCAGTACTTC.

This clone was observed a few times. This rearrangement joins TRBV6-5 to TRBJ2-1; no definite D call. CDR1 and CDR2 from the germline V gene are MNHEY and SVGAGI. V shed 0 bases and J shed 6 bases, with 6 bases lying between them. This CDR3 is 13 amino acids long. The CDR3 region is CASSYSASNEQFF. CDR3 DNA: TGTGCCAGCAGTTACTCTGCCAGCAATGAGCAGTTCTTC.

This clone appeared a few times. V and J are TRBV10-2 and TRBJ2-3, with a possible D match to TRBD1 (6 bases). The CDR3 extends over 12 amino acids. V gave up 6 bases and J gave up 6 bases, with 10 bases separating them. Germline loops: CDR1 WSHSY, CDR2 SAAADI. This chain's CDR3 is CASRDTGDTQYF. In nucleotides, the CDR3 is TGCGCCAGCAGAGACACAGGGGATACGCAGTATTTT.

The chain uses TRBV14 and TRBJ2-5; D is possibly TRBD2 (7 bases). The CDR3 is 15 amino acids. The V end was cut by 1 base, the J end by 5 bases, with 14 bases between. The V gene's germline CDR1 is SGHDN and CDR2 FVKESK. The CDR3 sequence: CASSQVGGLWETQYF. The DNA of the CDR3 is TGTGCCAGCAGCCAAGTCGGGGGGCTGTGGGAGACCCAGTACTTC.

The chain carries TRBV28 and TRBJ2-5, with D maybe TRBD2 (6 bases). Germline V gives CDR1 MDHEN, CDR2 SYDVKM. The CDR3 sequence is 13 residues long. Trimming stripped 6 bases from V and 2 bases from J, with 10 bases between. DNA for the CDR3: TGTGCCAGCAGGGAGGACTATCAAGAGACCCAGTACTTC. It encodes CASREDYQETQYF.

This chain uses TRBV6-1 with TRBJ1-5; 9 bases align to TRBD1. J gave up 4 bases and V 2 bases, and 6 bases lay outside the gene matches. CDR3 size: 16 residues. Germline V gives CDR1 MNHNS, CDR2 SASEGT. The CDR3 nucleotides are TGTGCCAGCAGTGAATGGAAGGGACAGGGTAATCAGCCCCAGCATTTT. It is translated as CASSEWKGQGNQPQHF.